The next 5 T cell receptor beta chains were all read from a single sample in a study of blood T cell repertoires in COVID-19. Here immunoSEQ multiplex PCR was the method, and the copy in TCRdb shows in-frame clones only, minus some. The sample shows some 240,000 clones, 88% of them seen only once. The specimen was PBMCs or T cells enriched from blood (not recorded which). The source is a woman aged 40 to 50 who had been exposed to COVID-19.

The J gene is TRBJ2-1, the V gene TRBV5-6; 9 bases fit TRBD1. Germline trimming cut 2 bases from V and 3 bases from J; bases unmatched to any gene: 3. The CDR3 consists of 15 residues. Germline V CDR1 and CDR2: SGHDT, YYEEEE. The DNA for the CDR3 is TGTGCCAGCAGCTTTAGGGACAGGGTCTACAATGAGCAGTTCTTC. Translation gives CASSFRDRVYNEQFF.

The rearrangement uses TRBV27 and TRBJ2-1; 8 positions agree with TRBD2. The CDR3 loop spans 16 amino acids. Trimming took 5 bases from V and 9 from J; bases not matched to a gene: 15. Germline CDR1 and CDR2: MNHEY and SMNVEV (reference sequence). CDR3 region: CASSIHGTSPVIEQFF. The CDR3, as DNA: TGTGCCAGCAGTATCCACGGGACTAGTCCAGTTATTGAGCAGTTCTTC.

The genes are TRBV4-1 and TRBJ1-3; 9 nucleotides line up with TRBD1. CDR3 size: 14 residues. With 4 bases clipped from V and 8 bases from J, the junction kept 6 bases outside the gene matches. CDR1 and CDR2 (germline): MGHRA, YSYEKL. The CDR3 spells CASSPRTGVHTIYF. CDR3 nucleotides: TGCGCCAGCAGCCCTAGGACAGGGGTGCACACCATATATTTT.

The CDR3 nucleotides are TGTGCCAGCAGCCCGGGACAGAACCTGGGAAACACCATATATTTT. This gives the protein CASSPGQNLGNTIYF. The chain links TRBV4-2 to TRBJ1-3; the match to TRBD1 covers 7 bases. The CDR3 is 15 amino acids. CDR1 is LGHNA and CDR2 is YNFKEQ in the germline V gene. The ends lost 4 bases at V and 4 bases at J; junction bases unmatched: 7.

The genes are TRBV7-2 and TRBJ2-1; D perhaps matches TRBD1 (6 bases). Trimming removed 6 bases from V and 15 bases from J, with 21 bases in between. CDR1 and CDR2 (germline): SGHTA, FQGNSA. There are 13 residues in the CDR3. DNA for the CDR3: TGTGCCAGCAGTCAGGAGTGGGGGCGTAGTACGTTCTTC. Its translation: CASSQEWGRSTFF. Complete variable domain (other parts from reference TRBV7-2 and TRBJ2-1): GAGVSQSPSNKVTEKGKDVELRCDPISGHTALYWYRQSLGQGLEFLIYFQGNSAPDKSGLPSDRFSAERTGGSVSTLTIQRTQQEDSAVYLCASSQEWGRSTFFGPGTRLTVL.